The text below deals with one TCR beta chain. The antigen remains undetermined. The data were taken from a study of Tregs in tolerant kidney transplant recipients. The study, taken as a whole, reports: Biological reproducibility was not directly addressed in this study. Tregs expanded with activated donor B cells seemed most donor-specific. Tolerant patients' donor-specific Tregs expanded beyond overall Tregs, suggesting antigen-driven growth.

Related graft donors supplied nonmyeloablative bone marrow transplants, and mixed chimerism was transient. Unstimulated regulatory T cells (CD4+CD25+CD127-), CD4+CD25- non-regulatory cells, CD4 and CD8 cells were FACS-sorted from thawed PBMCs. Assay used: immunoSEQ multiplex PCR; TCRdb lists only in-frame clones, some missing. Altogether about 90,000 clones are present, 93% being singletons, with the ten largest covering approximately 1.5%. The CDR3 runs 14 residues. V was clipped by 1 base and J by 7 bases; unmatched bases: 6. The V gene's germline CDR1 is SGHVS and CDR2 FNYEAQ. The chain couples TRBV7-6 to TRBJ2-5; 7 nucleotides agree with TRBD1. The sequence derives from a human patient who received a combined kidney and bone marrow transplant. Some of the T cells might come from the graft donor. This specimen consisted of CD4+ T cells from blood (PBMCs), obtained 12 months after the transplant. The CDR3 here is CASSLGGQLGTQYF. CDR3 DNA sequence: TGTGCCAGCAGCTTAGGGGGACAGCTAGGGACCCAGTACTTC.